A single sample gave rise to the 11 T cell receptor beta chains below, sequenced in a study of breast tumors, draining lymph nodes, adjacent tissues. Each CDR3 protein gets one entry after TCRdb re-called the multiplex PCR reads with MiXCR. Among approximately 300,000 distinct CDR3 sequences, 30% to 35% were seen once, and the ten largest hold under 1.2%. Axillary draining lymph nodes of breast cancer patients supplied the node samples. The specimen sequenced was axillary lymph node tissue. The receptor set was obtained from a female donor with breast cancer. Some clones in this sample may be carry-over from other donors' samples.

This clonotype was observed many times. The V and J genes are TRBV20-1 and TRBJ2-7; D is undetermined. The CDR3 length is 13 residues. V shed 3 bases and J shed 6 bases, with 15 bases lying between them. Looked up from germline, CDR1 is DFQATT and CDR2 is SNEGSKA (reference sequence). CDR3 in amino acids: CSASGQLSVEQYF. The CDR3 nucleotides are TGCAGTGCTAGCGGCCAACTATCCGTCGAGCAGTACTTC.

At least ten counts were recorded for this clonotype. This chain links TRBV6-4 with TRBJ2-1; 7 nucleotides agree with TRBD2. CDR3 size: 16 residues. Germline CDR1 and CDR2: MRHNA and SNTAGT. J gave up 0 bases and V 3 bases, and 5 bases lay outside the gene matches. The CDR3 protein is CASSDLAGRSYNEQFF. The CDR3 DNA sequence: TGTGCCAGCAGTGATTTAGCGGGCCGCTCCTACAATGAGCAGTTCTTC.

This chain links TRBV18 with TRBJ2-7; unclear D gene. This CDR3 is 12 amino acids long. Germline V gene sequence: CDR1 KGHSH, CDR2 LQKENI. V was pared by 3 bases and J by 3 bases, with 6 bases between. CDR3 in amino acids: CASSPENYEQYF. The CDR3 nucleotides are TGTGCCAGCTCACCCGAGAACTACGAGCAGTACTTC.

This clonotype has ten or more counts. The chain joins TRBV5-8 to TRBJ2-1; weak D call: TRBD2 (6 bases). This CDR3 comprises 14 residues. V lost 4 bases and J lost 6, with 14 bases in between. Germline CDR1 reads SGHTS; CDR2 reads YDEGEE. CDR3 amino acids: CASSPTGRSNEQFF. Here the CDR3 DNA reads TGTGCCAGCAGCCCTACCGGGAGAAGCAATGAGCAGTTCTTC. Complete variable domain (other parts from reference TRBV5-8 and TRBJ2-1): EAGVTQSPTHLIKTRGQQATLRCSPISGHTSVYWYQQALGLGLQFLLWYDEGEERNRGNFPPRFSGRQFPNYSSELNVNALELEDSALYLCASSPTGRSNEQFFGPGTRLTVL.

This clonotype has a count of ten or more. This rearrangement joins TRBV24-1 to TRBJ1-5; tentatively, D is TRBD1 (6 bases). CDR3 length: 19 residues. V was pared by 3 bases and J by 4 bases, with 24 bases between. Per the germline V gene, CDR1 is KGHDR and CDR2 is SFDVKD. CDR3 nucleotide sequence: TGTGCCACCAGTGATACCGTGTGGGGGGCCGCCAAGACGAATCAGCCCCAGCATTTT. Translating it yields CATSDTVWGAAKTNQPQHF.

This clonotype was seen many times. The rearrangement joins TRBV7-2 to TRBJ2-7; 13 bases are a match to TRBD2. The germline gives CDR1 SGHTA, CDR2 FQGNSA. This CDR3 has 17 amino acids. J lost 3 bases, V lost 5 bases, and 10 bases had no gene match. The CDR3 protein is CASSRKSGLAGDYEQYF. For the CDR3, the DNA is TGTGCCAGCAGCCGAAAAAGTGGACTAGCGGGGGACTACGAGCAGTACTTC.

This clonotype was counted many times. The rearrangement joins TRBV25-1 to TRBJ2-7; D call uncertain. Germline V gives CDR1 MGHDK, CDR2 SYGVNS. Trimming stripped 5 bases from V and 1 base from J, with 6 bases between. The CDR3 is 12 amino acids. The CDR3 loop is CASSHDSYEQYF. The CDR3 bases are TGTGCCAGCAGTCACGATTCCTACGAGCAGTACTTC.

The chain has TRBV20-1 and TRBJ2-5; 9 bases are a match to TRBD2. This CDR3 contains 15 residues. CDR1 is DFQATT and CDR2 is SNEGSKA in the germline V gene (reference sequence). With V trimmed by 8 bases and J by 4 bases, 14 bases remained unmatched. The CDR3 DNA follows: TGCAGTTCGAATAGCGGGAGTGGGGACGGAGAGACCCAGTACTTC. This gives the protein CSSNSGSGDGETQYF.

The table lists this clonotype with many counts. The gene calls are TRBV13 and TRBJ1-2, with TRBD1 identical over 9 bases. Germline CDR1 reads PRHDT; CDR2 reads FYEKMQ (reference sequence). The J segment lost 6 bases and the V segment lost 11 bases, leaving 13 bases of the junction unmatched. This CDR3 spans 14 amino acids. CDR3 protein: CAGKTGGATNGYTF. CDR3 coding DNA: TGTGCCGGAAAAACAGGGGGCGCGACGAATGGCTACACCTTC.

For this clonotype: At one boundary the junction diverges from the germline segment, which might be a read error. This rearrangement joins TRBV12-3 or TRBV12-4 to TRBJ2-2; D remains ambiguous. The CDR3 is 13 residues long. This chain's CDR3 is CAGRNSTTGELFF. The CDR3 bases are TGTGCCGGCAGAAATAGTACGACCGGGGAGCTGTTTTTT.

This clonotype was observed many times. The J gene is TRBJ2-7, the V gene TRBV5-1, with TRBD2 matching 12 bases. The germline CDR1 and CDR2 sequences are SGHRS and YFSETQ. The junction had 13 bases not matched to a gene; V was cut back by 4 bases and J by 8 bases. The CDR3 runs to 16 residues. The CDR3 region is CASSPGTSGPDSKQYF. For the CDR3, the DNA is TGCGCCAGCAGCCCAGGGACTAGCGGGCCTGATTCGAAGCAGTACTTC.